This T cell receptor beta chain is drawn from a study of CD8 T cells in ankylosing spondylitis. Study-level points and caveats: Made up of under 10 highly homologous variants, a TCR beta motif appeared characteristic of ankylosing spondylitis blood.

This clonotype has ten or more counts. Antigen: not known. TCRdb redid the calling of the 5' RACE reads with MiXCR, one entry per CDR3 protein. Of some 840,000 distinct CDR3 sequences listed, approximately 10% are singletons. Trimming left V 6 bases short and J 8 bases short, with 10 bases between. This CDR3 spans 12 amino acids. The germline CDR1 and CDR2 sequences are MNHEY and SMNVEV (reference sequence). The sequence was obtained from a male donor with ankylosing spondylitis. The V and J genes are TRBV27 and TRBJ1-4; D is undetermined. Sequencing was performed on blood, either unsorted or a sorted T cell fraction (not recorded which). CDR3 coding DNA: TGTGCCAGCAGAACGGGAGGAGAAAAACTGTTTTTT. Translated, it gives CASRTGGEKLFF.